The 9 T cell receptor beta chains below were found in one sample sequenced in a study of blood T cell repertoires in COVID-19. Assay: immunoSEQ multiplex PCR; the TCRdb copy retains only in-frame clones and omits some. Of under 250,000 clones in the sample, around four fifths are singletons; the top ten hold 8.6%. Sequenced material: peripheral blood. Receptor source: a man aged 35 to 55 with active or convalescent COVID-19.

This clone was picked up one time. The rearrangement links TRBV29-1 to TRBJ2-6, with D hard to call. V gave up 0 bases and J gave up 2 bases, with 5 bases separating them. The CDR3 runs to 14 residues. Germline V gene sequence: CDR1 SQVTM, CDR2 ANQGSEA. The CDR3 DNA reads TGCAGCGTTGAAGATCAGGCTGGGGCCAACGTCCTGACTTTC. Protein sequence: CSVEDQAGANVLTF. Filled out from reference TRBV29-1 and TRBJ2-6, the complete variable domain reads SAVISQKPSRDICQRGTSLTIQCQVDSQVTMMFWYRQQPGQSLTLIATANQGSEATYESGFVIDKFPISRPNLTFSTLTVSNMSPEDSSIYLCSVEDQAGANVLTFGAGSRLTVL.

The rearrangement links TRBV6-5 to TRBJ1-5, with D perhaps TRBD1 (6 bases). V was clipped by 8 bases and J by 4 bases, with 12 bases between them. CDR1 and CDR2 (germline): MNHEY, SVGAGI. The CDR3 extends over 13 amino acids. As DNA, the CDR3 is TGTGCCAGCGGGATAGACAGGAATCAGCCCCAGCATTTT. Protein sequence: CASGIDRNQPQHF.

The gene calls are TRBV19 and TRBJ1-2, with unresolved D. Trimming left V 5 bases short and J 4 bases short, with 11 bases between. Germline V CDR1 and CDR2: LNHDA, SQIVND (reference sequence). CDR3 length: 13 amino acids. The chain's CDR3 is CASSAQQAYGYTF. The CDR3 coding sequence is TGTGCCAGTAGTGCCCAGCAGGCCTATGGCTACACCTTC. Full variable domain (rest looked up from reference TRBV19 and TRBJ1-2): DGGITQSPKYLFRKEGQNVTLSCEQNLNHDAMYWYRQDPGQGLRLIYYSQIVNDFQKGDIAEGYSVSREKKESFPLTVTSAQKNPTAFYLCASSAQQAYGYTFGSGTRLTVV.

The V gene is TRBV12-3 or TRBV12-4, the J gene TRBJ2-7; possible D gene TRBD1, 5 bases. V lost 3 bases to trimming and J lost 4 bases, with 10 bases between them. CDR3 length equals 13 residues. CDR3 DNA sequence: TGTGCCAGCAGTTTGGCAGGGTCTTACGAGCAGTACTTC. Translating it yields CASSLAGSYEQYF.

CDR3 nucleotide sequence: TGTGCCAGCACCGCTAACAGGGGGTCCTACAATGAGCAGTTCTTC. This translates into CASTANRGSYNEQFF. The V and J genes are TRBV6-5 and TRBJ2-1, with 8 nucleotides matching TRBD1. Germline assignment: CDR1 MNHEY and CDR2 SVGAGI. V shed 7 bases and J 1 base; nucleotides not matched to a gene: 6. The CDR3 covers 15 residues.

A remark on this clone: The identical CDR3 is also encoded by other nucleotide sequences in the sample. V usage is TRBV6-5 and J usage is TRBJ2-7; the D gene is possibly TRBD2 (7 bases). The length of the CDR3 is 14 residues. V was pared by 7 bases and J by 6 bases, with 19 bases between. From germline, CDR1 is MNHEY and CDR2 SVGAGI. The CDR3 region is CASISSGGAGEQYF. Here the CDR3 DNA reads TGTGCCAGCATATCCAGTGGGGGGGCGGGCGAGCAGTACTTC.

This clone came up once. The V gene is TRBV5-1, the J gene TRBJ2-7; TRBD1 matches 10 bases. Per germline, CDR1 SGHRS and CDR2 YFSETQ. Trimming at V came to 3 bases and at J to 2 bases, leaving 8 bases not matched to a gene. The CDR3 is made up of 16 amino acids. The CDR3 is CASSSWTGGGTYEQYF. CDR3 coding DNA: TGCGCCAGCAGCTCCTGGACAGGGGGAGGGACCTACGAGCAGTACTTC.

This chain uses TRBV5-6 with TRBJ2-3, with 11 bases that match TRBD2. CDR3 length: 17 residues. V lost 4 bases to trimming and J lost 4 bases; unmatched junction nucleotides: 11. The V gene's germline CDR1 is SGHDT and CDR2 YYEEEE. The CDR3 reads CASSLMFSGGASDTQYF. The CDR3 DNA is TGTGCCAGCAGCCTGATGTTTAGCGGGGGGGCCTCAGATACGCAGTATTTT.

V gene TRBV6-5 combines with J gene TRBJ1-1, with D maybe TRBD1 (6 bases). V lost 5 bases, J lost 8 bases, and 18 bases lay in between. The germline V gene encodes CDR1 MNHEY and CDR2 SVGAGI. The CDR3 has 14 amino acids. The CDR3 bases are TGTGCCAGCAGTAACCGAGGGGGGGGATTCGAAGCTTTCTTT. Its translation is CASSNRGGGFEAFF.